Listed here is a single TCR beta chain. As originally analysed: How many nucleated cells were present was estimated from reference gene primer amplification. This table comes from immunoSEQ multiplex PCR, and its TCRdb copy is limited to in-frame clones, with some not included. V, J and clone size reflect that table, while D and trimming were determined from the DNA. The table lists about 190,000 clones, 70% to 90% of them singletons. This sample is part of a study of blood T cell repertoires in COVID-19. On the study more broadly: There were acute and convalescent COVID-19 samples, and they came from the United States, Italy and Spain. Nucleic acid was either cDNA or gDNA, and it came from T cells, B-cell-depleted T cells, or PBMCs.

The CDR3 covers 16 residues. Germline CDR1 and CDR2: SGHDT and YYEEEE. The germline V and J ends were trimmed by 0 bases and 0 bases, with 11 bases remaining between them. This receptor was obtained from a man younger than 45 with acute or convalescent COVID-19. The specimen was peripheral blood. The genes are TRBV5-6 and TRBJ2-3, with D tentatively TRBD2 (5 bases). The CDR3 reads CASSLGRRPSTDTQYF. The CDR3 region has the DNA TGTGCCAGCAGCTTGGGGCGGAGGCCTAGCACAGATACGCAGTATTTT. Based on the CDR3 plus reference TRBV5-6 and TRBJ2-3, the full variable domain is DAGVTQSPTHLIKTRGQQVTLRCSPKSGHDTVSWYQQALGQGPQFIFQYYEEEERQRGNFPDRFSGHQFPNYSSELNVNALLLGDSALYLCASSLGRRPSTDTQYFGPGTRLTVL.